This paragraph reports one T cell receptor (beta chain). Its antigen is not known. The sample originates from a study of a mutant IDH1 vaccine in newly diagnosed glioma. Turning to the study itself: Receipt of radiotherapy, temozolomide, or both preceded the study, and most received both. Study-level results: Vaccination elicited immune responses in roughly 92% of patients.

The time point: baseline, week 1 (first vaccination visit). Treatment meaning: pre-vaccination baseline after standard-of-care therapy. The donors' diagnosis was new WHO grade 3 or 4 astrocytoma that was IDH1-mutant and ATRX-lost. Profiling relied on immunoSEQ multiplex PCR, and the TCRdb table lists in-frame clones only, not all of them. This sample has 20,000 to 25,000 clones, with roughly 93% found just once. Sample: PBMCs, taken from a glioma patient treated with radiotherapy, temozolomide or both. The receptor was derived from a man in his forties with glioma.

Here the CDR3 DNA reads TGTGCCAGCAGCGGTAGGGTTCGGGCAGGGGACAATGAGCAGTTCTTC. It is translated as CASSGRVRAGDNEQFF. This chain uses TRBV9 with TRBJ2-1, with D tentatively TRBD1 (6 bases). Trimming took off 3 bases at V and 5 bases at J, with 18 bases between the two ends. The germline gives CDR1 SGDLS, CDR2 YYNGEE. The CDR3 length is 16 residues. Full variable domain (outside the CDR3, taken from reference TRBV9 and TRBJ2-1): DSGVTQTPKHLITATGQRVTLRCSPRSGDLSVYWYQQSLDQGLQFLIQYYNGEERAKGNILERFSAQQFPDLHSELNLSSLELGDSALYFCASSGRVRAGDNEQFFGPGTRLTVL.